The T cell receptor beta chain described here comes from a study of blood T cell repertoires in COVID-19. Study overall: Samples representing acute and convalescent COVID-19 were sourced from the United States, Italy and Spain. T cells, B-cell-depleted T cells, or PBMCs provided the cDNA or gDNA that served as material.

V was pared by 4 bases and J by 0 bases, with 7 bases between. The CDR3 totals 13 residues. Germline-derived CDR1 and CDR2 are SGHRS and YFSETQ. Authors' analysis steps: Scientists estimated how many nucleated cells there were by amplifying reference gene primers. Clones were read by immunoSEQ multiplex PCR, and TCRdb kept only the in-frame ones, dropping some. Clone size and V and J calls were adopted from that table, with D and trimming inferred from the DNA. The top ten hold roughly 1.2% of the sample, which has approximately 350,000 clones, 80% to 90% seen once. The chain has TRBV5-1 and TRBJ1-2; no clear D gene. Sequences were obtained from peripheral blood. This receptor was taken from a middle-aged man with acute or convalescent COVID-19. The CDR3 bases are TGCGCCAGCAGCGTCACTGCTAACTATGGCTACACCTTC. Encoded protein: CASSVTANYGYTF.